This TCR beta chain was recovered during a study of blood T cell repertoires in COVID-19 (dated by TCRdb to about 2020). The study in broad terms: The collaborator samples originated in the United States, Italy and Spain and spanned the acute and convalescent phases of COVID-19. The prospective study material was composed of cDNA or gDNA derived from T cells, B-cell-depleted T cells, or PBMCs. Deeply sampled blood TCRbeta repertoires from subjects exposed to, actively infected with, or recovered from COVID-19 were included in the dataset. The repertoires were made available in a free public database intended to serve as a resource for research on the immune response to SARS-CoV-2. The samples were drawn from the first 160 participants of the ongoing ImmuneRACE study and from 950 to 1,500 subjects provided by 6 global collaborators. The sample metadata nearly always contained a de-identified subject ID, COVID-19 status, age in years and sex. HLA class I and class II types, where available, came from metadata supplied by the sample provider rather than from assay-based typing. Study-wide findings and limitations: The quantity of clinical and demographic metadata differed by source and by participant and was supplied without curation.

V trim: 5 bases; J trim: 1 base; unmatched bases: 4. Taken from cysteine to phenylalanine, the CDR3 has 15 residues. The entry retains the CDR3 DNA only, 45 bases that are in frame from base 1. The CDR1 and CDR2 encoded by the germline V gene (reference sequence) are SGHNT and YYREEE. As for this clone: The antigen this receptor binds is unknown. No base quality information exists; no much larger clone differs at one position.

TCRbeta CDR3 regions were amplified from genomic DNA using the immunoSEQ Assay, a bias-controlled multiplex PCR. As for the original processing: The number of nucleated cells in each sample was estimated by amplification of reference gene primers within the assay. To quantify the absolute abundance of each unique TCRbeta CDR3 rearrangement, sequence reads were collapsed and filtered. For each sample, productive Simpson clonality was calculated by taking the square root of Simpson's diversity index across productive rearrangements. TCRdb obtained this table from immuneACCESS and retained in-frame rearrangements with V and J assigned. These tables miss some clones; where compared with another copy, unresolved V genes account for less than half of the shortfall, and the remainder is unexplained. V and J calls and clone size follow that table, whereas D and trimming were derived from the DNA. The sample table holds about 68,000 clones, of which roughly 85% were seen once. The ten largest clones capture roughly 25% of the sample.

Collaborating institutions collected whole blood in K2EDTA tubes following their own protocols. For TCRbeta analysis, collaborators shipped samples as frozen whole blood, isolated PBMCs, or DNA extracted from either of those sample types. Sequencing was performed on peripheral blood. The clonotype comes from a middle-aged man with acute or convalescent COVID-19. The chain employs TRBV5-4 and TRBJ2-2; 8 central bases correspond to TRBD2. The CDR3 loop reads CASRSSGGNTGELFF. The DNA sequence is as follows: TGTGCCAGCAGATCGAGCGGGGGGAACACCGGGGAGCTGTTTTTT.